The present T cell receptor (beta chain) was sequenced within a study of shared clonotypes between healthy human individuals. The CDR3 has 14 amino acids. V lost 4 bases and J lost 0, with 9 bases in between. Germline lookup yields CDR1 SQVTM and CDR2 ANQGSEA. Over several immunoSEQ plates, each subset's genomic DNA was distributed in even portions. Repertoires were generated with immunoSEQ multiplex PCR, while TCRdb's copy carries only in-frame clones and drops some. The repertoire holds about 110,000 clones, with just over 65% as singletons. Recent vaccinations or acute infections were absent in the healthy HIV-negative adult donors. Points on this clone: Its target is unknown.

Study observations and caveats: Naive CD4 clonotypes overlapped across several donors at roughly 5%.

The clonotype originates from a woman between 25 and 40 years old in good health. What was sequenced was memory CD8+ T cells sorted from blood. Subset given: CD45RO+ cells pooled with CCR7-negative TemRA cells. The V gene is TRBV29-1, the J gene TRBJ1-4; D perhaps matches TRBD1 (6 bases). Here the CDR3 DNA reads TGCAGCGTTGTTTGGGACACAACTAATGAAAAACTGTTTTTT. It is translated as CSVVWDTTNEKLFF.